A selection of T cell receptor beta chains follows, all from one sample in a study of T cell responses to AZD1222 COVID-19 vaccine. Data came from immunoSEQ multiplex PCR; TCRdb stores just in-frame clones and leaves some out. The repertoire consists of roughly 180,000 clones, with about nine tenths occurring once and the leading ten covering about 3.5%. Here the sequenced sample was peripheral blood, taken 28 days after the second AZD1222 dose. The receptor source for this set is an adult who received the AZD1222 COVID-19 vaccine. Both conserved end residues are trimmed from each CDR3. Expanded clones get a size class; other rows say once, few or many, or leave the size out.

>TRBV5-4|TRBJ2-1|once
ASSPRLGAYNEQF
>TRBV2|TRBJ2-2|once
ASSGTSGRAPNTGELF
>TRBV29-1|TRBJ1-1|few
SVVDRGLTEAF
>TRBV7-2|TRBJ1-1|.
ASSASRVNTEAF
>TRBV18|TRBJ1-2|.
ASSPRGNSDGYT
>TRBV5-4|TRBJ1-4|.
ASSQDWRQEKLF
>TRBV5-4|TRBJ1-2|.
ASSLASQGYGYT
>TRBV6-5|TRBJ1-4|.
ASSGPTNEKLF
>TRBV9|TRBJ2-3|.
ASSAGGQSIDTQY
>TRBV3-1/TRBV3-2|TRBJ2-2|.
ASSPKVGTYTGELF
>TRBV5-1|TRBJ1-1|.
ASSLAIGWITEAF
>TRBV5-6|TRBJ1-1|.
ASSPSTGPNTEAF
>TRBV6-2/TRBV6-3|TRBJ2-7|.
ASSYGRREQY
>TRBV7-8|TRBJ1-2|.
ASSQTSSNYGYT
>TRBV19|TRBJ2-7|once
ASSSGPGTYEQY
>TRBV28|TRBJ2-3|.
ASSSLAGRASADTQY
>TRBV5-1|TRBJ2-3|.
ASSLTRLAGTQY
>TRBV12-3/TRBV12-4|TRBJ1-1|.
ASSLVTGTEAF
>TRBV30|TRBJ2-7|.
AWSVSGIYEQY
>TRBV7-9|TRBJ2-3|.
ASRPGEGRPRPFFGTQY
>TRBV6-1|TRBJ2-7|.
ASSEGGNYYEQY
>TRBV5-1|TRBJ1-1|.
ASSLTGTFDTEAF
>TRBV9|TRBJ1-1|once
ASSVSSNTEAF
>TRBV19|TRBJ1-1|.
ASAFGLMNTEAF
>TRBV7-9|TRBJ2-5|.
ASSLGGSGWETQY
>TRBV30|TRBJ1-3|.
AWSLSTRRHTIY